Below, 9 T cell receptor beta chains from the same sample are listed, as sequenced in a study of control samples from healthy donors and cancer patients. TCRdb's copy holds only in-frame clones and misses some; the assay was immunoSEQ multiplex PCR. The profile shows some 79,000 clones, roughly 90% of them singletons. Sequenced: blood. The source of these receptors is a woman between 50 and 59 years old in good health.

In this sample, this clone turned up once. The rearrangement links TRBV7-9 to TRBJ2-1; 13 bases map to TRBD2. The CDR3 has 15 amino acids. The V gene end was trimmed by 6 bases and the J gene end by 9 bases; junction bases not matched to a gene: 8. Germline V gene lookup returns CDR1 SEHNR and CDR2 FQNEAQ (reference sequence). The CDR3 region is CASSLLAGGPREQFF. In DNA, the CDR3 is TGTGCCAGCAGTTTACTAGCGGGAGGGCCACGTGAGCAGTTCTTC.

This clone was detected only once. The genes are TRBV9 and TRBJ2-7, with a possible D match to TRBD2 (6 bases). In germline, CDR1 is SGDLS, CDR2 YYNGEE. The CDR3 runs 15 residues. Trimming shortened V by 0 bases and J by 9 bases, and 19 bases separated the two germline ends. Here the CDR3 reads CASSVGLAALEGQYF. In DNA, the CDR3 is TGTGCCAGCAGCGTAGGATTAGCGGCCCTTGAGGGGCAGTACTTC. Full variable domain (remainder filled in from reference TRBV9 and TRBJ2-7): DSGVTQTPKHLITATGQRVTLRCSPRSGDLSVYWYQQSLDQGLQFLIQYYNGEERAKGNILERFSAQQFPDLHSELNLSSLELGDSALYFCASSVGLAALEGQYFGPGTRLTVT.

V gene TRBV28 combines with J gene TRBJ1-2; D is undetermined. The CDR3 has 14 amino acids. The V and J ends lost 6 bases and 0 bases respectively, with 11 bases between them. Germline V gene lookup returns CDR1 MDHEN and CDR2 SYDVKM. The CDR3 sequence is CASSSSGSNYGYTF. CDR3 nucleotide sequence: TGTGCCAGCAGCAGCTCGGGATCTAACTATGGCTACACCTTC.

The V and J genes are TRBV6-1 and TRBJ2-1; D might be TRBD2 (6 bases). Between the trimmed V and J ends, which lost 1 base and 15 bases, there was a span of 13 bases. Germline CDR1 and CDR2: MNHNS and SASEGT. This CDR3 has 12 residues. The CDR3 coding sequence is TGTGCCAGCAGTGAAGGAGTTCCCGGGGGGTTCTTC. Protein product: CASSEGVPGGFF.

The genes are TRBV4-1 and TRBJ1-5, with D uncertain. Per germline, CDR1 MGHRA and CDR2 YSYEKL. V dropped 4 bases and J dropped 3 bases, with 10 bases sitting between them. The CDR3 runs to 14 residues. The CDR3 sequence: CASSPTSSNQPQHF. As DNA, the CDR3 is TGCGCCAGCAGCCCTACTTCTTCCAATCAGCCCCAGCATTTT.

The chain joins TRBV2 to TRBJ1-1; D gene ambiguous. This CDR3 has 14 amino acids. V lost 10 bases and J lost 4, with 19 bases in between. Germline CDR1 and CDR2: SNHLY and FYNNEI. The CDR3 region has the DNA TGTGCCACCCTATTCGACTCCCGATCCACTGAAGCTTTCTTT. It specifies CATLFDSRSTEAFF.

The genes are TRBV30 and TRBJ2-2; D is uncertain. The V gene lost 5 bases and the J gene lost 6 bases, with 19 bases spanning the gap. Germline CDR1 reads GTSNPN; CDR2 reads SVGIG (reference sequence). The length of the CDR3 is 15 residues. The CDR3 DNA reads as TGTGCCTGGGGCATAGGAACGAGAGGATCCGGGGAGCTGTTTTTT. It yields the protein CAWGIGTRGSGELFF. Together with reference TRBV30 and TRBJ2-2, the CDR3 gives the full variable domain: SQTIHQWPATLVQPVGSPLSLECTVEGTSNPNLYWYRQAAGRGLQLLFYSVGIGQISSEVPQNLSASRPQDRQFILSSKKLLLSDSGFYLCAWGIGTRGSGELFFGEGSRLTVL.

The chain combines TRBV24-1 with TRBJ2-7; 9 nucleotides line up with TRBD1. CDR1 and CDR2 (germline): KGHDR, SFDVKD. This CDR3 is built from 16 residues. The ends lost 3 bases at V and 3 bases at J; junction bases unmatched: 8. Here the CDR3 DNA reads TGTGCCACCAGTGATCCGGGACAGGGAGGATTCTACGAGCAGTACTTC. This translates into CATSDPGQGGFYEQYF.

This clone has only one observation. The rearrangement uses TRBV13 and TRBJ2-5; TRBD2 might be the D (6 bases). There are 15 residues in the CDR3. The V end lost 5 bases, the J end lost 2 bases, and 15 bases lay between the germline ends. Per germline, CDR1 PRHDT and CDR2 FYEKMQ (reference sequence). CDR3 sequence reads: CASSTKGRDQETQYF. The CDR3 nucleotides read TGTGCCAGCAGCACAAAGGGGCGGGATCAAGAGACCCAGTACTTC.